These T cell receptor beta chains were read from a single sample in a study of OX40 agonist ivuxolimab in advanced cancers. The method was immunoSEQ multiplex PCR; TCRdb's version includes in-frame clones alone and lacks a portion of them. The table shows over 65,000 clones, with approximately 85% occurring only once. The sample in question was CD4+ or CD8+ T cells sorted from blood, obtained in a trial of the OX40 agonist ivuxolimab. These receptors originate from an adult with an advanced solid tumor such as melanoma, head and neck, liver or kidney cancer. Each CDR3 is given without its conserved first and last residue.

>TRBV10-3|16
AISESWGAGSGANVLT
>TRBV2|10
AGTVYNSPLH
>TRBV7-2|12
ASSQRADRSEQF
>TRBV7-3|13
ASSYDSGNTGELF
>TRBV9|13
ASSFAGQGWYEQY
>TRBV28|11
ATGAGHTGELF
>TRBV5-6|13
ASKRVGSKDTEAF
>TRBV6-5|12
ASSSRGTYTEAF
>TRBV2|11
ASNPPFTDTQY
>TRBV6-6|12
ASTLAGSTGELF
>TRBV2|13
ASRNTGVNTGELF
>TRBV19|12
ASSTTGGPETQY
>TRBV28|13
ASNSVAGITDTQY
>TRBV20-1|9
SARKPGELF
>TRBV6-6|10
ASSEGNTEAF
>TRBV5-8|12
ASRPGTGGFPHH
>TRBV7-2|13
ASSSGQGAAYEQY
>TRBV19|13
ASSMGGVTMDTQY
>TRBV7-9|12
ASSRDRENEKLF
>TRBV27|15
ASSLSFRDWLYNEQF
>TRBV7-9|12
ASDTGQKNTEAF
>TRBV6-5|11
ASAGAMAGELF
>TRBV5-1|12
ASSYGQEVGGYT
>TRBV28|11
AIRLAFKETQY
>TRBV30|14
AWSWGLAGARGEQF